One and the same sample provided the 20 T cell receptor beta chains below, sequenced in a study of blood T cell repertoires in COVID-19. TCRdb's copy holds only in-frame clones and misses some; the assay was immunoSEQ multiplex PCR. The repertoire holds 180,000 or so clones, with 84% as singletons. Input material: PBMCs or T cells enriched from blood (not recorded which). The receptors were sampled from a man aged 35 to 55 who had recovered from COVID-19.

The rearrangement joins TRBV5-5 to TRBJ1-6; weak D call: TRBD1 (6 bases). The germline V gene has CDR1 SGHKS and CDR2 YYEKEE (reference sequence). Between the trimmed V and J ends, which lost 1 base and 7 bases, there was a span of 18 bases. This CDR3 has 17 amino acids. Here the CDR3 reads CASSLYWDISKNSPLHF. The CDR3, as DNA: TGTGCCAGCAGCTTGTATTGGGACATAAGTAAGAATTCACCCCTCCACTTT.

This chain joins TRBV6-2 or TRBV6-3 and TRBJ1-2; unclear D gene. Germline V gene data show CDR1 as MNHEY and CDR2 as SVGEGT. The CDR3 extends over 14 amino acids. Trimming shortened V by 5 bases and J by 3 bases, and 13 bases separated the two germline ends. CDR3 nucleotides: TGTGCCAGCAGTGACACCGGGATTTACTATGGCTACACCTTC. This gives the protein CASSDTGIYYGYTF.

V is TRBV27 and J is TRBJ1-4; D is perhaps TRBD1 (6 bases). The length of the CDR3 is 16 residues. Germline-derived CDR1 and CDR2 are MNHEY and SMNVEV (reference sequence). V was cut by 3 bases and J by 3 bases, with 14 bases left in between. CDR3 sequence: CASSFRGGPPNEKLFF. The CDR3 nucleotides are TGTGCCAGCAGTTTTCGGGGGGGGCCCCCTAATGAAAAACTGTTTTTT.

CDR3 DNA sequence: TGTGCCAGCAGCATTTTAGCGGGGGGGAGCACAGATACGCAGTATTTT. Amino acids: CASSILAGGSTDTQYF. V gene TRBV5-4 combines with J gene TRBJ2-3, with 11 bases that match TRBD2. The trim removed 4 bases at V and 0 bases at J, leaving 4 bases unmatched. Germline-derived CDR1 and CDR2 are SGHNT and YYREEE (reference sequence). The CDR3 length is 16 residues.

This rearrangement joins TRBV5-6 to TRBJ2-7; 9 bases map to TRBD1. Trimming at V came to 4 bases and at J to 3 bases, leaving 8 bases not matched to a gene. CDR1 and CDR2 from the germline V gene are SGHDT and YYEEEE. The length of the CDR3 is 15 residues. For the CDR3, the DNA is TGTGCCAGCAGCATTACCCCGGACAGGGGCTACGAGCAGTACTTC. Residues: CASSITPDRGYEQYF.

The chain couples TRBV10-3 to TRBJ1-2; 10 nucleotides align to TRBD1. The CDR3 has 17 residues. Trimming removed 0 bases from V and 2 bases from J; junction bases left unmatched: 6. From germline, CDR1 is ENHRY and CDR2 SYGVKD. CDR3 loop: CAISESGTGEFNYGYTF. In DNA, the CDR3 is TGTGCCATCAGTGAGTCCGGGACAGGGGAGTTCAACTATGGCTACACCTTC.

The chain has TRBV3-1 (or the pseudogene TRBV3-2) and TRBJ1-6, with TRBD1 matching 7 bases. The trim removed 5 bases at V and 0 bases at J, leaving 4 bases unmatched. CDR3 length equals 16 residues. Germline-derived CDR1 and CDR2 are LGHDT and YNNKEL (reference sequence). DNA of the CDR3: TGTGCCAGCAGCACAGGGGAGAGCTCCTATAATTCACCCCTCCACTTT. It translates to CASSTGESSYNSPLHF.

This rearrangement joins TRBV3-1 (or the pseudogene TRBV3-2) to TRBJ1-3; D uncertain. The CDR3 runs to 14 residues. Between the trimmed V and J ends, which lost 1 base and 2 bases, there was a span of 6 bases. Per the germline V gene, CDR1 is LGHDT and CDR2 is YNNKEL (reference sequence). CDR3: CASSQAVAGNTIYF. The CDR3 region has the DNA TGTGCCAGCAGCCAAGCGGTGGCTGGAAACACCATATATTTT.

About this clone itself: The identical CDR3 is also encoded by other nucleotide sequences in the sample. V gene TRBV20-1 combines with J gene TRBJ1-1, with D hard to call. CDR1 and CDR2 (germline): DFQATT, SNEGSKA (reference sequence). V was shortened by 3 bases and J by 1 base, with 9 bases between the two germline ends. The CDR3 is 13 amino acids. In DNA form, the CDR3 reads TGCAGTGCTAGTCGGCAGCGGAACACTGAAGCTTTCTTT. Amino acid sequence: CSASRQRNTEAFF.

The chain couples TRBV7-8 to TRBJ2-3; TRBD1 agrees at 7 bases. V shed 0 bases, J shed 4 bases, and the junction held 10 bases outside the gene matches. The CDR3 runs 17 residues. Germline assignment: CDR1 SGHVS and CDR2 FQNEAQ. Written as DNA, the CDR3 is TGTGCCAGCAGCTTAGCAGGTACAGGGGAGAGGCCAGATACGCAGTATTTT. This gives the protein CASSLAGTGERPDTQYF.

The V and J genes are TRBV28 and TRBJ2-7, with D perhaps matching TRBD2 (6 bases). V lost 4 bases, J lost 6 bases, and 16 bases lay in between. The CDR3 sequence is 14 residues long. Germline V gene data show CDR1 as MDHEN and CDR2 as SYDVKM. CDR3 in DNA: TGTGCCAGCAGTTCCCCCGGGGGAAGCGCCGAGCAGTACTTC. As protein: CASSSPGGSAEQYF.

The rearrangement links TRBV20-1 to TRBJ1-2; D unresolved. Germline lookup yields CDR1 DFQATT and CDR2 SNEGSKA (reference sequence). There are 11 residues in the CDR3. Trimming removed 4 bases from V and 6 bases from J, with 9 bases in between. DNA of the CDR3: TGCAGTGCTAACCAGGAAGATGGCTACACCTTC. It is translated as CSANQEDGYTF.

The V and J genes are TRBV10-2 and TRBJ1-4; D unresolved. The CDR3 totals 13 residues. Per the germline V gene, CDR1 is WSHSY and CDR2 is SAAADI. The germline V and J ends were trimmed by 7 bases and 5 bases, with 11 bases remaining between them. In DNA, the CDR3 is TGCGCCAGCAAAGGCGGGCCAAATGAAAAACTGTTTTTT. Amino acid sequence: CASKGGPNEKLFF.

The chain carries TRBV28 and TRBJ1-2; 7 bases fit TRBD1. The CDR3 is 15 residues long. CDR1 and CDR2 (germline): MDHEN, SYDVKM. Trimming took 3 bases from V and 8 from J; bases not matched to a gene: 12. This chain's CDR3 is CASSLSRTGLGGYTF. CDR3 DNA: TGTGCCAGCAGTTTGTCCCGGACAGGACTCGGGGGCTACACCTTC.

This chain uses TRBV6-6 with TRBJ1-1, with D perhaps matching TRBD1 (6 bases). The V gene lost 2 bases and the J gene lost 8 bases, with 15 bases spanning the gap. Looked up from germline, CDR1 is MNHNY and CDR2 is SVGAGI (reference sequence). The CDR3 spans 14 residues. CDR3 amino acids: CASSYTAGAQEAFF. CDR3 nucleotide sequence: TGTGCCAGCAGTTACACGGCAGGGGCCCAGGAAGCTTTCTTT.

Concerning this clone: This sample includes further DNA sequences coding for the same CDR3. The chain is built from TRBV19 and TRBJ1-1; D is unresolved. V was clipped by 1 base and J by 2 bases, with 5 bases between them. Per the germline V gene, CDR1 is LNHDA and CDR2 is SQIVND (reference sequence). The CDR3 is 13 residues long. In DNA form, the CDR3 reads TGTGCCAGTAGTATAGGAGGAAACACTGAAGCTTTCTTT. Protein product: CASSIGGNTEAFF.

The chain is built from TRBV4-1 and TRBJ1-1, with D hard to call. Germline loops: CDR1 MGHRA, CDR2 YSYEKL. V was trimmed by 4 bases and J by 0 bases, leaving 15 bases between them. CDR3 length: 16 amino acids. The CDR3 DNA reads TGCGCCAGCAGCCCTCTTCAGGCCCCAATGAACACTGAAGCTTTCTTT. It translates to CASSPLQAPMNTEAFF.

The chain uses TRBV19 and TRBJ1-2, with TRBD1 matching over 7 bases. With 10 bases clipped from V and 2 bases from J, the junction kept 7 bases outside the gene matches. Per the germline V gene, CDR1 is LNHDA and CDR2 is SQIVND (reference sequence). This CDR3 region has 13 residues. The CDR3 reads CATRETGNYGYTF. CDR3 sequence (DNA): TGTGCCACTAGGGAGACAGGGAACTATGGCTACACCTTC.

This chain uses TRBV6-9 with TRBJ1-6, with D tentatively TRBD1 (5 bases). Germline V lookup: CDR1 MNHGY, CDR2 SVAAGI. This CDR3 region has 15 residues. V dropped 3 bases and J dropped 8 bases, with 14 bases sitting between them. In nucleotides, the CDR3 is TGTGCCAGCAGTTACGACCCCAGGGTGGATTCACCCCTCCACTTT. Translating gives CASSYDPRVDSPLHF.

The chain employs TRBV7-2 and TRBJ1-5, with D tentatively TRBD1 (5 bases). Germline lookup yields CDR1 SGHTA and CDR2 FQGNSA. The V gene lost 2 bases and the J gene lost 7 bases, with 15 bases spanning the gap. There are 15 residues in the CDR3. The DNA for the CDR3 is TGTGCCAGCAGCTTAATGTGGGGGGTGAACCAGCCCCAGCATTTT. This translates into CASSLMWGVNQPQHF.